A single sample gave rise to the 13 T cell receptor beta chains below, sequenced in a study of blood T cell repertoires in COVID-19. Libraries were prepared by immunoSEQ multiplex PCR; TCRdb keeps only in-frame clonotypes and omits some of them. The sample has roughly 110,000 clones; approximately 88% are singletons. Sequenced: peripheral blood. These receptor sequences come from a woman in her 70s with acute or convalescent COVID-19.

This clone was counted only a few times. This sequence joins TRBV19 and TRBJ2-5, with 8 bases matching TRBD2. CDR1 is LNHDA and CDR2 is SQIVND in the germline V gene (reference sequence). The junction had 10 bases not matched to a gene; V was cut back by 6 bases and J by 7 bases. The CDR3 loop spans 14 amino acids. The CDR3 is CASRVSGGSGTQYF. The DNA of the CDR3 is TGTGCCAGTAGAGTCTCGGGGGGGAGTGGGACCCAGTACTTC.

CDR3 loop: CASSSQGNQPQHF. DNA of the CDR3: TGTGCCAGCAGCTCACAGGGTAATCAGCCCCAGCATTTT. The V call is TRBV7-2, the J call TRBJ1-5, with D maybe TRBD1 (6 bases). Germline CDR1 SGHTA, CDR2 FQGNSA. Trimming removed 4 bases from V and 4 bases from J, with 8 bases in between. CDR3 length equals 13 residues.

The chain links TRBV5-1 to TRBJ2-2, with 8 bases that match TRBD2. The CDR3 runs 14 residues. V was pared by 3 bases and J by 4 bases, with 2 bases of the junction left unmatched. The germline gives CDR1 SGHRS, CDR2 YFSETQ. The CDR3 protein is CASSSTSVTGELFF. The DNA for the CDR3 is TGCGCCAGCAGCTCGACTAGCGTCACCGGGGAGCTGTTTTTT.

This clone was counted once. The chain employs TRBV11-2 and TRBJ1-1; D call uncertain. V gave up 2 bases and J gave up 1 base, with 5 bases separating them. Germline-derived CDR1 and CDR2 are SGHAT and FQNNGV. This CDR3 is built from 13 residues. The CDR3 DNA reads TGTGCCAGCAGCTTATCCTCGAACACTGAAGCTTTCTTT. It encodes CASSLSSNTEAFF. Filled out from reference TRBV11-2 and TRBJ1-1, the complete variable domain reads EAGVAQSPRYKIIEKRQSVAFWCNPISGHATLYWYQQILGQGPKLLIQFQNNGVVDDSQLPKDRFSAERLKGVDSTLKIQPAKLEDSAVYLCASSLSSNTEAFFGQGTRLTVV.

The genes are TRBV21-1 and TRBJ2-1; the D call of TRBD1 is as the table states it, not checked on the DNA. TRBV21-1 is a pseudogene segment. The CDR3 contains 15 residues. The CDR3: CASSAATGPYNEQFF. In DNA form, the CDR3 reads TGTGCCAGCAGCGCCGCGACAGGGCCCTACAATGAGCAGTTCTTC.

The CDR3 nucleotides read TGTGCCAGCAGCGTAGGTCCCCCGTTGACCGGGACACAGGATGGCTACACCTTC. It specifies CASSVGPPLTGTQDGYTF. This chain uses TRBV9 with TRBJ1-2; D may be TRBD1 (6 bases). V dropped 0 bases and J dropped 6 bases, with 24 bases sitting between them. The CDR3 has 18 amino acids. The germline gives CDR1 SGDLS, CDR2 YYNGEE.

This clone was observed a handful of times. J is TRBJ2-5 and V is TRBV20-1; D might be TRBD2 (7 bases). This CDR3 is built from 16 residues. The V end was cut by 3 bases, the J end by 3 bases, with 20 bases between. The germline CDR1 and CDR2 sequences are DFQATT and SNEGSKA (reference sequence). CDR3 nucleotide sequence: TGCAGTGCTAGTCTCGGGGGGCTCCGCGGGGAAGAGACCCAGTACTTC. This encodes CSASLGGLRGEETQYF.

This chain links TRBV6-5 with TRBJ2-7; TRBD1 is a possible D gene (6 bases). Germline V gene data show CDR1 as MNHEY and CDR2 as SVGAGI. V lost 3 bases to trimming and J lost 0 bases, with 9 bases between them. This CDR3 region has 14 residues. The CDR3 DNA reads TGTGCCAGCAGTTATGGACAGCACTCCTACGAGCAGTACTTC. It is translated as CASSYGQHSYEQYF.

This clone was observed a handful of times. J is TRBJ1-2 and V is TRBV18; TRBD1 agrees at 8 bases. The CDR3 contains 17 residues. V shed 5 bases, J shed 4 bases, and the junction held 15 bases outside the gene matches. Germline lookup yields CDR1 KGHSH and CDR2 LQKENI. In DNA, the CDR3 is TGTGCCAGCTCATTCCGACAGGGGTTTTCGTTGGGCTATGGCTACACCTTC. Translation gives CASSFRQGFSLGYGYTF.

V usage is TRBV11-1 and J usage is TRBJ2-7, with D unresolved. Trimming pared 3 bases from V and 5 bases from J, leaving 5 bases between. This CDR3 spans 11 amino acids. Germline CDR1 is SGHAT and CDR2 is FQDESV (reference sequence). The CDR3 loop is CASSLGNEQYF. DNA of the CDR3: TGTGCCAGCAGCTTGGGCAACGAGCAGTACTTC. Full variable domain (rest looked up from reference TRBV11-1 and TRBJ2-7): EAEVAQSPRYKITEKSQAVAFWCDPISGHATLYWYRQILGQGPELLVQFQDESVVDDSQLPKDRFSAERLKGVDSTLKIQPAELGDSAMYLCASSLGNEQYFGPGTRLTVT.

CDR3 coding DNA: TGCGCCAGCAGCTTAAGAGGGGGAAACTATGGCTACACCTTC. Protein product: CASSLRGGNYGYTF. V usage is TRBV5-1 and J usage is TRBJ1-2, with D possibly matching TRBD1 (6 bases). V was clipped by 2 bases and J by 2 bases, with 10 bases between them. From germline, CDR1 is SGHRS and CDR2 YFSETQ. This CDR3 is 14 amino acids long.

This clone was observed a handful of times. This chain connects TRBV4-2 to TRBJ2-1, with D possibly being TRBD2 (6 bases). CDR3 length: 13 amino acids. Germline V CDR1 and CDR2: LGHNA, YNFKEQ. Trimming pared 1 base from V and 9 bases from J, leaving 10 bases between. The CDR3 region is CASSQALGGEQFF. CDR3 coding DNA: TGTGCCAGCAGCCAAGCCCTGGGAGGTGAGCAGTTCTTC.

J is TRBJ2-3 and V is TRBV4-2; perhaps TRBD2 as D (6 bases). Germline-derived CDR1 and CDR2 are LGHNA and YNFKEQ. Deletions cut 0 bases from V and 1 base from J, with 14 bases between. CDR3 size: 17 residues. The CDR3 sequence: CASSQEGGGYGTDTQYF. The CDR3 DNA reads as TGTGCCAGCAGCCAAGAGGGAGGAGGGTATGGCACAGATACGCAGTATTTT.